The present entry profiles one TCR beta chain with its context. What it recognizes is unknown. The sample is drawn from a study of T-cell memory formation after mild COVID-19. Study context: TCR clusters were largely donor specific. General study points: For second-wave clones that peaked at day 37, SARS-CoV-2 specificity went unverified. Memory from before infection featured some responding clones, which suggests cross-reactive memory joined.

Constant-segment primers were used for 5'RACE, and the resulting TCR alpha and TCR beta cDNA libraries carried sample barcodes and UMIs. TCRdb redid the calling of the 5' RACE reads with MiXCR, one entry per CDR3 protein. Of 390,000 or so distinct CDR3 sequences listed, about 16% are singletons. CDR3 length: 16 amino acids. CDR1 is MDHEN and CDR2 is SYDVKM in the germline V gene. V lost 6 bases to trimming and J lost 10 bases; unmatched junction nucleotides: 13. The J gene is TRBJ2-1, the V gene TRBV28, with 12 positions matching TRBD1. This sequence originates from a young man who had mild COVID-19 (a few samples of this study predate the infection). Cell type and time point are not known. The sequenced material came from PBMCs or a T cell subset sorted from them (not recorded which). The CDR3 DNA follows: TGTGCCAGCAGGGGACCGGGACAGGGGGCGGTTTGGGAGCAGTTCTTC. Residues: CASRGPGQGAVWEQFF.